These 7 T cell receptor beta chains were all obtained from the same sample, sequenced in a study of T cell changes during pregnancy in multiple sclerosis. TCRdb keeps only in-frame clones here, not all; method: immunoSEQ multiplex PCR. The table records roughly 90,000 clones, 90% to 95% of them present only once. The sample in question was peripheral blood, obtained in the first trimester of pregnancy. The receptor set was obtained from a female donor with multiple sclerosis, enrolled in a pregnancy study.

This clone was counted between two and nine times. This chain links TRBV15 with TRBJ2-3; no definite D call. The CDR3 runs to 15 residues. The V gene's germline CDR1 is LNHNV and CDR2 YYDKDF (reference sequence). Trimming took 0 bases from V and 4 from J, leaving 11 bases between them. This chain's CDR3 is CATSREGHPADTQYF. In nucleotides, the CDR3 is TGTGCCACCAGCAGAGAGGGCCACCCCGCAGATACGCAGTATTTT.

This rearrangement joins TRBV2 to TRBJ1-5, with a weak D call TRBD1 (5 bases). The V gene's germline CDR1 is SNHLY and CDR2 FYNNEI. Trimming pared 7 bases from V and 0 bases from J, leaving 10 bases between. The CDR3 has 14 residues. The CDR3 DNA reads TGTGCCAGCATGCGGGACGTTAGCAATCAGCCCCAGCATTTT. The encoded protein is CASMRDVSNQPQHF.

The rearrangement links TRBV27 to TRBJ1-6; D is perhaps TRBD1 (6 bases). The V gene lost 2 bases and the J gene lost 0 bases, with 17 bases spanning the gap. Germline V lookup: CDR1 MNHEY, CDR2 SMNVEV (reference sequence). This CDR3 has 19 amino acids. CDR3 sequence: CASSLGTGLESSYNSPLHF. As DNA, the CDR3 is TGTGCCAGCAGTTTAGGCACAGGGTTGGAGAGCTCCTATAATTCACCCCTCCACTTT.

This clone showed up just once. The chain carries TRBV27 and TRBJ1-1; TRBD1 might be the D (6 bases). The CDR3 covers 14 residues. V was cut by 5 bases and J by 10 bases, with 20 bases left in between. Germline CDR1 MNHEY, CDR2 SMNVEV (reference sequence). This CDR3 reads CASSGSRGKGLAFF. The CDR3 DNA is TGTGCCAGCAGTGGCAGCAGGGGAAAAGGATTAGCTTTCTTT.

The rearrangement uses TRBV5-1 and TRBJ2-7; 9 bases map to TRBD2. J was trimmed by 1 base and V by 0 bases; bases with no gene match: 11. CDR1 SGHRS and CDR2 YFSETQ come from the germline V gene. There are 18 residues in the CDR3. This chain's CDR3 is CASSLDGFSGGISYEQYF. In DNA, the CDR3 is TGCGCCAGCAGCTTGGATGGTTTTAGCGGGGGTATATCCTACGAGCAGTACTTC.

V gene TRBV15 combines with J gene TRBJ2-7; TRBD1 aligns across 7 bases. Germline loops: CDR1 LNHNV, CDR2 YYDKDF (reference sequence). This CDR3 is built from 16 residues. V lost 0 bases, J lost 3 bases, and 8 bases stayed unmatched. CDR3 protein: CATSREPGQLGYEQYF. The CDR3 DNA reads TGTGCCACCAGCAGAGAGCCGGGACAGCTAGGCTACGAGCAGTACTTC.

This clone was detected only once. The rearrangement joins TRBV11-3 to TRBJ2-7, with 11 positions matching TRBD2. CDR1 and CDR2 from the germline V gene are SGHNT and YENEEA. The CDR3 sequence is 17 residues long. J was trimmed by 2 bases and V by 3 bases; bases with no gene match: 9. CDR3 nucleotide sequence: TGTGCCAGCAGCTTGAGAGGCACTAGCGGGGGTGCCTACGAGCAGTACTTC. This sequence encodes CASSLRGTSGGAYEQYF. The variable domain in full, with the rest retrieved from reference TRBV11-3 and TRBJ2-7, is EAGVVQSPRYKIIEKKQPVAFWCNPISGHNTLYWYLQNLGQGPELLIRYENEEAVDDSQLPKDRFSAERLKGVDSTLKIQPAELGDSAVYLCASSLRGTSGGAYEQYFGPGTRLTVT.